This TCR beta chain derives from a study of OX40 agonist ivuxolimab in advanced cancers. Study-wide results and caveats: By week 6 at 0.1 to 3.0 mg/kg, blood CD4+ and CD8+ T cells had expanded clonally. Some nonresponders likewise displayed low normalized T-cell clonal expansion.

Only in-frame clones appear in the TCRdb table, and some are missing; sequencing was by immunoSEQ multiplex PCR. The data contain 90,000 to 100,000 clones, roughly nine tenths of them seen just once; the ten biggest clones take up 0.82%. As to this clone: Its antigen is unknown.

Germline V gene data show CDR1 as SGHNT and CDR2 as YYREEE (reference sequence). The CDR3 is 15 amino acids. V lost 5 bases, J lost 1 base, and 13 bases lay in between. Sequenced material: CD4+ or CD8+ T cells sorted from blood, taken in a trial of the OX40 agonist ivuxolimab. The chain links TRBV5-4 to TRBJ2-1; D is possibly TRBD2 (5 bases). This clonotype was sampled from an adult with an advanced solid tumor such as melanoma, head and neck, liver or kidney cancer. CDR3 sequence reads: CASSQSGFSYNEQFF. The CDR3 DNA is TGTGCCAGCAGTCAAAGCGGATTTTCCTACAATGAGCAGTTCTTC.